These T cell receptor beta chains were read from a single sample in a study of blood T cells in healthy people across ages. Using its own MiXCR run on the 5' RACE reads, TCRdb lists one record per CDR3 protein. The table includes about 970,000 distinct CDR3 sequences, just over 50% detected once. Source material: blood. Receptors originate from a woman aged 60-75 years in good health. The CDR3 runs from the conserved cysteine through the conserved F or W. D genes are given only for firm matches. Expanded clones get a size class; other rows say once, few or many, or leave the size out.

CDR3	DNA	V	J	size	D
CSASPSGSPSTDTQYF	TGCAGTGCTAGCCCTAGCGGGTCCCCTAGCACAGATACGCAGTATTTT	TRBV20-1	TRBJ2-3	-	TRBD2
CASFNNYGYTF	TGTGCCAGTTTCAATAACTATGGCTACACCTTC	TRBV28	TRBJ1-2	-	-
CASSPQGAHSPLHF	TGTGCCAGCAGCCCACAGGGGGCTCACTCACCCCTCCACTTT	TRBV7-9	TRBJ1-6	-	TRBD1
CATRGGAKNIQYF	TGTGCCACCCGGGGGGGAGCCAAAAACATTCAGTACTTC	TRBV10-3	TRBJ2-4	few	TRBD2
CSAGIGVSDEQFF	TGCAGCGCCGGTATCGGGGTATCAGATGAGCAGTTCTTC	TRBV29-1	TRBJ2-1	few	-
CASSLGLAGLDYEQYF	TGTGCCAGCTCACTGGGACTAGCGGGCTTGGATTACGAGCAGTACTTC	TRBV18	TRBJ2-7	-	TRBD2
CASSQVPVNTEAFF	TGCGCCAGCAGCCAAGTACCGGTGAACACTGAAGCTTTCTTT	TRBV4-1	TRBJ1-1	-	-
CAWNRGRVTQYF	TGTGCCTGGAACAGGGGTCGGGTGACCCAGTACTTC	TRBV30	TRBJ2-5	-	TRBD1
CASSVAPQTDGYTF	TGTGCCAGCAGTGTTGCCCCTCAGACAGATGGCTACACCTTC	TRBV28	TRBJ1-2	-	-
CASSDPGQGLFGANVLTF	TGTGCCAGCAGTGATCCTGGACAGGGCTTATTTGGGGCCAACGTCCTGACTTTC	TRBV2	TRBJ2-6	-	TRBD1
CSATRLVSYEQYF	TGCAGTGCTACCCGACTAGTCTCCTACGAGCAGTACTTC	TRBV20-1	TRBJ2-7	-	-
CASSSLAGEATQYF	TGTGCCAGCAGCTCGCTAGCGGGAGAAGCGACCCAGTACTTC	TRBV11-2	TRBJ2-5	-	TRBD2
CASSPQGTQPQHF	TGCGCCAGCAGCCCACAGGGTACTCAGCCCCAGCATTTT	TRBV4-1	TRBJ1-5	-	-
CATSKRTGAISGANVLTF	TGTGCCACCAGCAAAAGGACAGGGGCCATCTCTGGGGCCAACGTCCTGACTTTC	TRBV15	TRBJ2-6	many	TRBD1
CASSPRRQGTNEKLFF	TGTGCCAGCAGCCCCCGCCGGCAGGGGACTAATGAAAAACTGTTTTTT	TRBV4-2	TRBJ1-4	-	-
CSAREATGGNQPQHF	TGCAGTGCTAGAGAGGCCACGGGGGGGAATCAGCCCCAGCATTTT	TRBV20-1	TRBJ1-5	-	-
CASSQGWQGWQYF	TGTGCCAGCAGCCAAGGTTGGCAGGGGTGGCAGTACTTC	TRBV3-1	TRBJ2-4	-	-
CASSSIAGTKYEQYF	TGTGCCAGCAGCTCCATAGCGGGTACGAAGTACGAGCAGTACTTC	TRBV11-2	TRBJ2-7	-	TRBD2
CASSQARTGEKYEQYF	TGCGCCAGCAGCCAAGCGAGGACAGGGGAGAAGTACGAGCAGTACTTC	TRBV4-3	TRBJ2-7	few	TRBD1
CSARDLRRSDNGVQFF	TGCAGTGCTAGAGATCTAAGGCGGTCTGACAATGGCGTGCAGTTCTTC	TRBV20-1	TRBJ2-1	-	-
CSARIWSSYNSPLHF	TGCAGTGCTAGAATCTGGAGCTCCTATAATTCACCCCTCCACTTT	TRBV20-1	TRBJ1-6	-	-
CASSLWSGRADTQYF	TGTGCCAGCAGTTTATGGAGCGGGAGAGCAGATACGCAGTATTTT	TRBV27	TRBJ2-3	-	TRBD2
CSAARTAEQFF	TGCAGTGCTGCTAGGACAGCCGAGCAGTTCTTC	TRBV20-1	TRBJ2-1	few	-
CASSVDQGRVGTQYF	TGTGCCAGCAGCGTAGATCAGGGAAGGGTTGGGACCCAGTACTTC	TRBV9	TRBJ2-5	few	-
CSASSTRGGSFYEQYF	TGCAGTGCTTCTTCTACCCGGGGCGGGAGCTTCTACGAGCAGTACTTC	TRBV20-1	TRBJ2-7	few	TRBD2
CASSLGGLADQETQYF	TGTGCCAGCAGCTTGGGAGGACTAGCGGATCAAGAGACCCAGTACTTC	TRBV7-2	TRBJ2-5	-	TRBD2
CASSQDPGRHNEQFF	TGTGCCAGCAGCCAAGACCCGGGCCGCCACAATGAGCAGTTCTTC	TRBV3-1	TRBJ2-1	-	-
CASSSLLGRQYF	TGTGCCAGCAGCTCTCTATTGGGGAGGCAGTACTTC	TRBV11-2	TRBJ2-7	-	-
CASSQAKVAGGGTDTQYF	TGCGCCAGCAGCCAAGCTAAAGTAGCGGGAGGAGGCACAGATACGCAGTATTTT	TRBV4-1	TRBJ2-3	few	TRBD2
CASRVTGPHQPQHF	TGTGCCAGCAGAGTTACAGGGCCCCATCAGCCCCAGCATTTT	TRBV6-6	TRBJ1-5	-	-
CSASSGTQAYEQYF	TGCAGTGCTTCATCCGGGACTCAAGCCTACGAGCAGTACTTC	TRBV20-1	TRBJ2-7	-	-
CAWNERYGYTF	TGTGCCTGGAATGAGCGCTATGGCTACACCTTC	TRBV30	TRBJ1-2	few	-
CASSQGGAVHEQYF	TGTGCCAGCAGCCAAGGGGGTGCAGTACACGAGCAGTACTTC	TRBV3-1	TRBJ2-7	-	-
CASQLAGGLDEQFF	TGTGCCAGTCAGCTAGCGGGAGGGCTTGATGAGCAGTTCTTC	TRBV3-1	TRBJ2-1	many	TRBD2
CASSRGLTLSYEQYF	TGTGCCAGCAGTCGGGGACTTACACTGAGCTACGAGCAGTACTTC	TRBV12-3/TRBV12-4	TRBJ2-7	few	-
CASRPDLPPREQFF	TGTGCCAGCAGGCCGGACCTACCCCCTCGTGAGCAGTTCTTC	TRBV28	TRBJ2-1	-	-
CASSSRRVEKLFF	TGTGCCAGCAGCTCCAGACGGGTGGAAAAACTGTTTTTT	TRBV7-9	TRBJ1-4	-	-
CASSPIAGPMETQYF	TGTGCCAGCAGCCCAATAGCGGGGCCAATGGAGACCCAGTACTTC	TRBV7-3	TRBJ2-5	-	TRBD2
CASSFSPGTDTQYF	TGTGCCAGCAGCTTTAGCCCGGGCACAGATACGCAGTATTTT	TRBV11-2	TRBJ2-3	-	-
CSAGTGLAGGLITSYNEQFF	TGCAGTGCTGGGACCGGACTAGCGGGAGGACTAATAACCTCCTACAATGAGCAGTTCTTC	TRBV20-1	TRBJ2-1	few	TRBD2
CATSIHYNEQYF	TGTGCCACCAGCATACATTACAATGAGCAGTACTTC	TRBV15	TRBJ2-7	once	-
CSALRTRYNQPQHF	TGCAGTGCTCTTAGGACACGATACAATCAGCCCCAGCATTTT	TRBV20-1	TRBJ1-5	-	-
CASSVSGGTYEQNF	TGTGCCAGCAGTGTTTCGGGCGGGACCTACGAGCAGAACTTC	TRBV27	TRBJ2-7	-	-
CASSPAGTSGTDTQYF	TGTGCCAGCTCACCTGCCGGGACTAGCGGGACCGATACGCAGTATTTT	TRBV18	TRBJ2-3	-	TRBD2
CASTLGDGGNGYTF	TGTGCCAGCACCCTAGGGGATGGGGGAAACGGCTACACCTTC	TRBV28	TRBJ1-2	-	-
CASTRDYYEQYF	TGTGCCAGCACCAGGGACTACTACGAGCAGTACTTC	TRBV7-9	TRBJ2-7	few	TRBD2